This TCR beta chain was recovered during a study of vaccination effects on CD4 cells after COVID-19. Study summary: Expansion with viral peptide pools was applied to antigen-specific CD4+ T cells by the ViraFEST assay prior to sequencing.

The CDR3 runs to 14 residues. The V and J ends lost 0 bases and 4 bases respectively, with 10 bases between them. Per the germline V gene, CDR1 is SGHRS and CDR2 is YFSETQ. This clone was counted between two and nine times. The antigen remains undetermined. Using immunoSEQ multiplex PCR, the repertoire was profiled, and TCRdb retains in-frame clones only, with some absent. The top ten clones hold about 4.6% of a sample with 57,000 or so clones, under 85% of them seen once. Study findings and constraints: Common cold coronavirus cross-reactivity was shown by only 1 of 255 vaccine-induced clones in healthy vaccinees.

Isolation of CD4+ T cells took place after more than 9 days of culture. Each participant was given two doses of one vaccine (BNT162b2 or mRNA-1273). The sequencing used CD4+ T cells from PBMCs cultured without peptide, collected after COVID-19 vaccination. The chain carries TRBV5-1 and TRBJ1-1; D is uncertain. This sequence originates from a human donor who received a COVID-19 vaccine. CDR3 sequence reads: CASSLDGFGTEAFF. As DNA, the CDR3 is TGCGCCAGCAGCTTGGATGGGTTCGGCACTGAAGCTTTCTTT.